This T cell receptor beta chain was identified in a study of T cells after yellow fever vaccination. Notes on the study in general: The secondary T-cell response peaked on day 5, not day 15, but was weaker.

TCRdb recomputed calls from the 5' RACE reads with MiXCR, one row per CDR3 protein. The repertoire consists of over 300,000 distinct CDR3 sequences, with around 6.8% occurring once and the leading ten covering 15% to 20%. This clonotype was detected a few times. Its cognate antigen is unknown. The source material was PBMCs, sampled roughly 46 days after the first yellow fever vaccination. This TCR was recovered from a man younger than 35 who received the YFV17D yellow fever vaccine.

CDR3 sequence reads: CSVEDFPPTSGGEQFF. The CDR3 nucleotides read TGCAGCGTTGAAGATTTCCCCCCTACTAGCGGGGGTGAGCAGTTCTTC. This chain links TRBV29-1 with TRBJ2-1, with 11 bases lining up with TRBD2. Per the germline V gene, CDR1 is SQVTM and CDR2 is ANQGSEA. The V segment lost 0 bases and the J segment 9 bases; nucleotides outside the gene matches: 10. This CDR3 contains 16 residues.